The subject of this entry is one TCR beta chain. This entry is derived from a study of OX40 agonist ivuxolimab in advanced cancers. Study-wide background: Participants, roughly 81% male, averaged roughly 60 years of age, ranging from about 20 to 79.

Assay used: immunoSEQ multiplex PCR; TCRdb lists only in-frame clones, some missing. Among 15,000 to 20,000 clones listed, approximately 84% were seen once. The ends lost 1 base at V and 8 bases at J; junction bases unmatched: 7. The CDR3 length is 16 residues. Germline V gene data show CDR1 as SGHNT and CDR2 as YENEEA. The clonotype was recovered from an adult with an advanced solid tumor such as melanoma, head and neck, liver or kidney cancer. The sample consisted of CD4+ or CD8+ T cells sorted from blood, taken in a trial of the OX40 agonist ivuxolimab. This chain uses TRBV11-3 with TRBJ2-1, with 11 bases fitting TRBD2. CDR3 loop: CASSLVRGLAAYEQFF. The DNA for the CDR3 is TGTGCCAGCAGCTTAGTACGGGGACTAGCGGCCTATGAGCAGTTCTTC.